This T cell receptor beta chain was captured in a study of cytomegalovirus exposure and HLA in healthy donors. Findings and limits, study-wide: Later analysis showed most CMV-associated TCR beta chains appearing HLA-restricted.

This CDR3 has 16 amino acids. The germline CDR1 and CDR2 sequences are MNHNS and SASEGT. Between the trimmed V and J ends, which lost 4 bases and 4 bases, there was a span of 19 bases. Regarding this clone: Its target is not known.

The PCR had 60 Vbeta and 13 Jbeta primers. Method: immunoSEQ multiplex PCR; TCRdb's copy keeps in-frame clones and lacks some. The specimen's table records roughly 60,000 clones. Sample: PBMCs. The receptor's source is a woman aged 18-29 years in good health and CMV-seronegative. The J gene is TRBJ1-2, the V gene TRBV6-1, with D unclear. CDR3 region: CASSGVSRVRAYGYTF. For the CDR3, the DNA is TGTGCCAGCAGTGGGGTTTCCCGCGTGAGGGCCTATGGCTACACCTTC.